This TCR beta chain stems from a study of cytomegalovirus exposure and HLA in healthy donors. Study background: Unique TCRs numbering around 80 million, obtained from HLA-typed donors, made up an early data release.

The PCR contained 60 Vbeta and 13 Jbeta primers. Profiling relied on immunoSEQ multiplex PCR, and the TCRdb table lists in-frame clones only, not all of them. The table records about 190,000 clones, 84% of them present only once. This CDR3 contains 15 residues. J was trimmed by 1 base and V by 7 bases; bases with no gene match: 8. CDR1 is SNHLY and CDR2 is FYNNEI in the germline V gene. This sequence was found in a woman between 50 and 59 years old in good health and CMV-seropositive. The chain couples TRBV2 to TRBJ2-3; 7 bases map to TRBD2. The sample was PBMCs. The CDR3: CASTELASGTDTQYF. CDR3 in DNA: TGTGCCAGCACCGAACTAGCGTCGGGCACAGATACGCAGTATTTT.